This section outlines one T cell receptor (beta chain) sequence together with its context. The sample contains more than one DNA sequence encoding this CDR3. Per germline, CDR1 SGDLS and CDR2 YYNGEE. The CDR3 loop spans 14 amino acids. Trimming left V 2 bases short and J 0 bases short, with 7 bases between. The record originates from a study of radiation and T cells in renal cell carcinoma. Time point noted: baseline pretreatment blood. Treatment noted: 15 Gy SBRT to primary tumor, nephrectomy 4 weeks later. Clear cell pathology was present in this patient's renal cell carcinoma. Sequenced by immunoSEQ multiplex PCR; TCRdb stores in-frame clones only, minus some. The sample consists of roughly 130,000 clones, roughly 84% of them appearing once.

The V call is TRBV9, the J call TRBJ2-3; no clear D. The sample consisted of blood, taken from a patient whose treatment included radiotherapy and nephrectomy. The TCR comes from a woman in her forties or fifties with renal cell carcinoma. CDR3 in amino acids: CASSVGSSTDTQYF. The CDR3 bases are TGTGCCAGCAGCGTGGGTTCTAGCACAGATACGCAGTATTTT.